The source of this TCR beta chain is a study of T cell responses to AZD1222 COVID-19 vaccine. V shed 10 bases, J shed 3 bases, and the junction held 10 bases outside the gene matches. CDR3 length: 14 residues. Germline CDR1 is MDHEN and CDR2 is SYDVKM. The data were produced by immunoSEQ multiplex PCR, yet TCRdb's version contains in-frame clones alone and is incomplete. In the table there are 150,000 or so clones, around 90% of which are singletons. The clonotype was recovered from an adult in good health. The gene calls are TRBV28 and TRBJ1-2, with TRBD1 matching over 8 bases. Sequenced material: peripheral blood, taken on day 0 of AZD1222 vaccination. The CDR3 nucleotides are TGTGCCACCACAACAGGGGGGGCTCACTATGGCTACACCTTC. This gives the protein CATTTGGAHYGYTF.